These 32 T cell receptor beta chains originate from one sample sequenced in a study of beta chain features in type 1 diabetes. Expressed TCRB transcripts were sequenced because the entire RNA isolate underwent reverse transcription. Sequencing was performed with immunoSEQ multiplex PCR; in TCRdb, only in-frame clones are kept and a portion is missing. Among more than 300,000 clones listed, roughly 13% were seen once. What was sequenced was naive CD4+ T cells from blood. The receptors shown here come from a man younger than 30 in good health.

This clone was detected only a few times. This rearrangement joins TRBV5-4 to TRBJ2-3, with TRBD1 identical over 7 bases. This CDR3 has 15 residues. CDR1 and CDR2 from the germline V gene are SGHNT and YYREEE (reference sequence). V gave up 4 bases and J gave up 0 bases; unmatched junction bases: 5. CDR3 nucleotide sequence: TGTGCCAGCAGCGCCGGGACAGCTAGCACAGATACGCAGTATTTT. It is translated as CASSAGTASTDTQYF.

This sequence joins TRBV19 and TRBJ1-5; 9 bases are a match to TRBD1. V shed 6 bases and J 2 bases; nucleotides not matched to a gene: 5. CDR1 is LNHDA, CDR2 SQIVND, per germline (reference sequence). This CDR3 is built from 15 residues. The CDR3 DNA is TGTGCCAGTAGCCCGGGGACAGGGCGCAATCAGCCCCAGCATTTT. It codes for CASSPGTGRNQPQHF.

J is TRBJ1-4 and V is TRBV29-1; 7 nucleotides line up with TRBD1. V was pared by 7 bases and J by 4 bases, with 6 bases of the junction left unmatched. The CDR3 length is 13 residues. CDR1 is SQVTM and CDR2 is ANQGSEA in the germline V gene. This CDR3 reads CSARDSLNEKLFF. The CDR3 nucleotides are TGCAGCGCAAGGGACAGCCTTAATGAAAAACTGTTTTTT.

The genes are TRBV28 and TRBJ1-4; no firm D call. The V gene's germline CDR1 is MDHEN and CDR2 SYDVKM. Trimming took 8 bases from V and 3 from J, leaving 7 bases between them. The CDR3 has 12 amino acids. CDR3 coding DNA: TGTGCCAGCGGGCAACCTAATGAAAAACTGTTTTTT. Amino acid sequence: CASGQPNEKLFF.

CDR3 protein: CASSLTVYGYTF. Here the CDR3 DNA reads TGTGCCAGCAGCTTGACAGTCTATGGCTACACCTTC. The rearrangement joins TRBV13 to TRBJ1-2, with a weak D call TRBD1 (5 bases). Trimming left V 3 bases short and J 4 bases short, with 6 bases between. The CDR3 spans 12 residues. Germline V lookup: CDR1 PRHDT, CDR2 FYEKMQ (reference sequence).

The J gene is TRBJ2-3, the V gene TRBV5-1; 9 positions agree with TRBD1. Trimming cost V 0 bases and J 3 bases; bases outside gene matches: 5. CDR1 and CDR2 (germline): SGHRS, YFSETQ. CDR3 size: 16 residues. CDR3 nucleotides: TGCGCCAGCAGCTTGGTTGGGGACAGGGTAACAGATACGCAGTATTTT. Translated: CASSLVGDRVTDTQYF.

CDR3 DNA: TGTGCCAGCAGCTTGGGACAGGCGGTCGATGAGCAGTTCTTC. The encoded protein is CASSLGQAVDEQFF. The chain links TRBV5-4 to TRBJ2-1; possible D gene TRBD1, 6 bases. Trimming cost V 0 bases and J 8 bases, with 12 bases left between them. The V gene's germline CDR1 is SGHNT and CDR2 YYREEE (reference sequence). This CDR3 is built from 14 residues. The whole variable domain, remainder taken from reference TRBV5-4 and TRBJ2-1, is ETGVTQSPTHLIKTRGQQVTLRCSSQSGHNTVSWYQQALGQGPQFIFQYYREEENGRGNFPPRFSGLQFPNYSSELNVNALELDDSALYLCASSLGQAVDEQFFGPGTRLTVL.

The J gene is TRBJ2-7, the V gene TRBV28, with 8 bases lining up with TRBD1. This CDR3 region has 14 residues. In germline, CDR1 is MDHEN, CDR2 SYDVKM. The J segment lost 2 bases and the V segment lost 3 bases, leaving 3 bases of the junction unmatched. The CDR3 DNA follows: TGTGCCAGCAGTTTGAGACAGGGGACCTACGAGCAGTACTTC. It yields the protein CASSLRQGTYEQYF.

The chain carries TRBV18 and TRBJ2-5, with TRBD2 as a possible D gene (6 bases). The CDR3 loop spans 13 amino acids. V lost 5 bases, J lost 2 bases, and 9 bases lay in between. The germline CDR1 and CDR2 sequences are KGHSH and LQKENI. DNA for the CDR3: TGTGCCAGCTCAGGGGGACTTCAAGAGACCCAGTACTTC. This sequence encodes CASSGGLQETQYF.

This chain joins TRBV7-9 and TRBJ1-2; the D is unclear. The length of the CDR3 is 14 residues. CDR1 and CDR2 (germline): SEHNR, FQNEAQ (reference sequence). V lost 4 bases to trimming and J lost 0 bases, with 9 bases between them. CDR3 sequence: CASSYTATNYGYTF. CDR3 DNA sequence: TGTGCCAGCAGCTATACAGCTACTAACTATGGCTACACCTTC.

This clone has only a few counts. The CDR3 protein is CASSLGGGSNQPQHF. The CDR3 nucleotides are TGTGCCAGCAGTTTAGGTGGAGGTAGCAATCAGCCCCAGCATTTT. The V gene is TRBV27, the J gene TRBJ1-5, with no clear D. V was clipped by 2 bases and J by 0 bases, with 8 bases between them. The CDR3 covers 15 residues. Per germline, CDR1 MNHEY and CDR2 SMNVEV (reference sequence).

There are a few counts of this clone. The chain is built from TRBV6-5 and TRBJ2-7; D is perhaps TRBD2 (6 bases). V was trimmed by 8 bases and J by 5 bases, leaving 22 bases between them. This CDR3 comprises 15 residues. Germline V gene sequence: CDR1 MNHEY, CDR2 SVGAGI. The CDR3, as DNA: TGTGCCAGCGGGAGTGGGACTGCGTCCGGTAACGAGCAGTACTTC. Amino acids: CASGSGTASGNEQYF.

This clone was detected only a few times. This sequence joins TRBV19 and TRBJ1-5; TRBD1 matches at 10 bases. This CDR3 spans 15 amino acids. With V trimmed by 6 bases and J by 4 bases, 6 bases remained unmatched. In germline, CDR1 is LNHDA, CDR2 SQIVND (reference sequence). The CDR3 nucleotides are TGTGCCAGTAGCCGACCGGGACAGGGGAATCAGCCCCAGCATTTT. Its protein product is CASSRPGQGNQPQHF.

The gene calls are TRBV7-2 and TRBJ1-5; possibly TRBD1 for D (5 bases). The germline V gene encodes CDR1 SGHTA and CDR2 FQGNSA. V dropped 0 bases and J dropped 5 bases, with 8 bases sitting between them. This CDR3 contains 14 residues. In DNA form, the CDR3 reads TGTGCCAGCAGCTTAGCGGGGCAGCATCAGCCCCAGCATTTT. Its translation: CASSLAGQHQPQHF.

This rearrangement joins TRBV27 to TRBJ1-4, with 9 bases fitting TRBD1. Germline values: CDR1 MNHEY, CDR2 SMNVEV (reference sequence). V shed 5 bases and J 6 bases; nucleotides not matched to a gene: 7. The CDR3 consists of 15 residues. The CDR3 loop is CASSTTGGNDEKLFF. The DNA for the CDR3 is TGTGCCAGCAGTACCACAGGGGGCAATGATGAAAAACTGTTTTTT.

V is TRBV29-1 and J is TRBJ2-1, with D perhaps matching TRBD2 (7 bases). Looked up from germline, CDR1 is SQVTM and CDR2 is ANQGSEA. The CDR3 has 12 amino acids. Trimming cost V 5 bases and J 5 bases, with 10 bases left between them. The CDR3: CSVRGAHNEQFF. In DNA, the CDR3 is TGCAGCGTTCGGGGGGCCCACAATGAGCAGTTCTTC.

This clone was seen more than once but under ten times. The chain employs TRBV28 and TRBJ2-2; D might be TRBD1 (6 bases). The length of the CDR3 is 14 residues. The germline CDR1 and CDR2 sequences are MDHEN and SYDVKM. Between the trimmed V and J ends, which lost 4 bases and 6 bases, there was a span of 12 bases. CDR3: CASSSTGMAGELFF. The CDR3 nucleotides are TGTGCCAGCAGTTCAACAGGGATGGCCGGGGAGCTGTTTTTT.

The chain links TRBV9 to TRBJ2-2; D unclear. Germline CDR1 and CDR2: SGDLS and YYNGEE. V was clipped by 4 bases and J by 1 base, with 5 bases between them. The CDR3 length is 13 residues. As DNA, the CDR3 is TGTGCCAGCAGCTCAGAGAACACCGGGGAGCTGTTTTTT. Translating it yields CASSSENTGELFF.

This chain links TRBV4-3 with TRBJ1-2; 8 bases fit TRBD1. CDR1 is LGHNA and CDR2 is YSLEER in the germline V gene. The CDR3 sequence is 14 residues long. Unmatched junction bases numbered 10, after V lost 5 bases and J lost 8 bases. Here the CDR3 reads CASSEGQVEGGYTF. CDR3 bases: TGCGCCAGCAGCGAGGGACAGGTCGAAGGGGGCTACACCTTC.

The rearrangement links TRBV9 to TRBJ1-2, with a weak D call TRBD1 (6 bases). The CDR3 spans 12 residues. Germline V gives CDR1 SGDLS, CDR2 YYNGEE. V was clipped by 5 bases and J by 2 bases, with 7 bases between them. CDR3 nucleotides: TGTGCCAGCAGAACAGGGAACTATGGCTACACCTTC. The encoded protein is CASRTGNYGYTF.

This clone appeared a few times. The rearrangement uses TRBV7-9 and TRBJ1-2, with no clear D. The CDR3 is 17 residues long. Germline CDR1 and CDR2: SEHNR and FQNEAQ (reference sequence). Trimming removed 4 bases from V and 3 bases from J, with 21 bases in between. In DNA form, the CDR3 reads TGTGCCAGCAGCTCGGGGAGGGTCGGCTATTTAGACTATGGCTACACCTTC. Its protein product is CASSSGRVGYLDYGYTF.

The table lists this clone with a few counts. V usage is TRBV2 and J usage is TRBJ1-1; no clear D gene. Looked up from germline, CDR1 is SNHLY and CDR2 is FYNNEI. The CDR3 runs 13 residues. V gave up 7 bases and J gave up 2 bases, with 11 bases separating them. CDR3: CASIVRLNTEAFF. The CDR3 bases are TGTGCCAGCATTGTGAGATTAAACACTGAAGCTTTCTTT.

The chain employs TRBV28 and TRBJ2-3; no definite D call. The CDR3 loop spans 15 amino acids. Trimming took 7 bases from V and 5 from J, leaving 19 bases between them. Germline CDR1 is MDHEN and CDR2 is SYDVKM. Here the CDR3 reads CASIPGSAGGDTQYF. The CDR3, as DNA: TGTGCCAGCATCCCCGGGTCCGCTGGTGGAGATACGCAGTATTTT.

This chain joins TRBV7-9 and TRBJ2-3; TRBD2 aligns across 8 bases. V shed 6 bases, J shed 4 bases, and the junction held 12 bases outside the gene matches. Germline V gives CDR1 SEHNR, CDR2 FQNEAQ (reference sequence). The CDR3 is 16 amino acids. CDR3 sequence reads: CASSIHGTSVADTQYF. CDR3 nucleotides: TGTGCCAGCAGTATCCACGGGACTAGTGTCGCAGATACGCAGTATTTT.

The chain employs TRBV4-2 and TRBJ2-1; 11 bases line up with TRBD2. The CDR3 runs to 18 residues. The V and J ends lost 0 bases and 1 base, in that order; junction bases with no gene match: 5. Germline V gene sequence: CDR1 LGHNA, CDR2 YNFKEQ. The DNA for the CDR3 is TGTGCCAGCAGCCAAGATCCTAGCGGGAGGCGTTCCTACAATGAGCAGTTCTTC. Protein product: CASSQDPSGRRSYNEQFF.

On this clone: Other DNA sequences from this sample encode an identical CDR3 as well. J is TRBJ2-5 and V is TRBV28, with D unclear. The CDR3 spans 13 residues. V was pared by 3 bases and J by 2 bases, with 7 bases between. CDR1 is MDHEN, CDR2 SYDVKM, per germline. The CDR3 nucleotides read TGTGCCAGCAGTTTGGCAGTACAAGAGACCCAGTACTTC. Protein sequence: CASSLAVQETQYF.

This clone has a handful of counts. The V and J genes are TRBV28 and TRBJ2-7, with TRBD1 identical over 8 bases. The CDR3 is 12 amino acids. CDR1 and CDR2 from the germline V gene are MDHEN and SYDVKM. CDR3 bases: TGTGGCACCGGACAGGGCCGATACGAGCAGTACTTC. Its protein product is CGTGQGRYEQYF. The full variable domain, in which reference TRBV28 and TRBJ2-7 provide the parts outside the CDR3, is DVKVTQSSRYLVKRTGEKVFLECVQDMDHENMFWYRQDPGLGLRLIYFSYDVKMKEKGDIPEGYSVSREKKERFSLILESASTNQTSMYLCGTGQGRYEQYFGPGTRLTVT.

This clone was seen just once. The rearrangement joins TRBV7-9 to TRBJ1-3; no clear D. Per the germline V gene, CDR1 is SEHNR and CDR2 is FQNEAQ (reference sequence). The germline V and J ends were trimmed by 5 bases and 0 bases, with 11 bases remaining between them. This CDR3 comprises 15 residues. DNA of the CDR3: TGTGCCAGCAGCCACTATGCCGGCTCTGGAAACACCATATATTTT. Its protein product is CASSHYAGSGNTIYF.

The gene calls are TRBV30 and TRBJ2-5; 8 nucleotides match TRBD1. There are 14 residues in the CDR3. Germline V gives CDR1 GTSNPN, CDR2 SVGIG (reference sequence). V was pared by 2 bases and J by 7 bases, with 9 bases of the junction left unmatched. CDR3: CAWSQSDRVRTQYF. The DNA of the CDR3 is TGTGCCTGGAGTCAATCGGACAGGGTGAGGACCCAGTACTTC.

The chain employs TRBV7-6 and TRBJ1-2; a possible D gene is TRBD1 (6 bases). V lost 0 bases and J lost 2, with 10 bases in between. This CDR3 comprises 15 residues. The germline gives CDR1 SGHVS, CDR2 FNYEAQ. CDR3 coding DNA: TGTGCCAGCAGCTTAGCGGCAGGGGCGAACTATGGCTACACCTTC. It is translated as CASSLAAGANYGYTF.

This chain uses TRBV5-8 with TRBJ2-2; 9 bases map to TRBD2. Germline V gene data show CDR1 as SGHTS and CDR2 as YDEGEE. Trimming cost V 2 bases and J 3 bases; bases outside gene matches: 2. The CDR3 runs 15 residues. The CDR3 reads CASSFTSGYTGELFF. DNA for the CDR3: TGTGCCAGCAGCTTTACTAGCGGGTACACCGGGGAGCTGTTTTTT. Using reference TRBV5-8 and TRBJ2-2 for the parts outside the CDR3, the full variable domain is EAGVTQSPTHLIKTRGQQATLRCSPISGHTSVYWYQQALGLGLQFLLWYDEGEERNRGNFPPRFSGRQFPNYSSELNVNALELEDSALYLCASSFTSGYTGELFFGEGSRLTVL.

The rearrangement uses TRBV7-2 and TRBJ2-1; 8 bases are a match to TRBD2. This CDR3 has 17 amino acids. Germline CDR1 and CDR2: SGHTA and FQGNSA. V shed 4 bases and J 0 bases; nucleotides not matched to a gene: 8. As DNA, the CDR3 is TGTGCCAGCAGCTCCATTAAAGCGGGAGCCTCCTACAATGAGCAGTTCTTC. Residues: CASSSIKAGASYNEQFF.